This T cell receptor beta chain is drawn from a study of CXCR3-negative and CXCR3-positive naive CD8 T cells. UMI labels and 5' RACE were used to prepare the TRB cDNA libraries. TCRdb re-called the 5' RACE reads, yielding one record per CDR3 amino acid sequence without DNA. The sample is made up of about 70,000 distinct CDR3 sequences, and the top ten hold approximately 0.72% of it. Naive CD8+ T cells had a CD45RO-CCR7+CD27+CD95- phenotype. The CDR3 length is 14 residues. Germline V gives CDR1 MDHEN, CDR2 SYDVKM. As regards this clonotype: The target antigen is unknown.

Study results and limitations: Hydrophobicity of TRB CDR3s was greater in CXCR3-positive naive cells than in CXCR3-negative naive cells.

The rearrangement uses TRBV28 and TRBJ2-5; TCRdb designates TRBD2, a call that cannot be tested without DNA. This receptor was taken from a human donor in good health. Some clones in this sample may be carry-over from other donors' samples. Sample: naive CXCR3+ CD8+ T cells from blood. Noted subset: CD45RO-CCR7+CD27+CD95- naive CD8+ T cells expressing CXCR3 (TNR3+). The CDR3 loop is CASTVSGGQETQYF. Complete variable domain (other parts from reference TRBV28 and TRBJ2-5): DVKVTQSSRYLVKRTGEKVFLECVQDMDHENMFWYRQDPGLGLRLIYFSYDVKMKEKGDIPEGYSVSREKKERFSLILESASTNQTSMYLCASTVSGGQETQYFGPGTRLLVL.